This T cell receptor beta chain derives from a study of vaccination and CD4 T cells after COVID-19. CD4+ T cells that had been cultured provided DNA sequenced with the Oncomine TCR Beta short-read assay. Once CD4+ T cells had been cultured, genomic DNA was extracted from them. TCRdb reprocessed the PCR reads via MiXCR and lists one record per CDR3 protein. The top ten hold approximately 34% of the sample, which has under 7,500 distinct CDR3 sequences, roughly 30% seen once. Treatment reported: approximately 10-day PBMC culture with coronavirus spike peptide pools or control peptides (ViraFEST assay). Prior to the COVID-19 pandemic (2011-2018), the unexposed donor's CD4+ T cells were collected. The CDR3 length is 13 residues. Trimming took off 1 base at V and 8 bases at J, with 14 bases between the two ends. Germline assignment: CDR1 DFQATT and CDR2 SNEGSKA (reference sequence). This clonotype was counted between two and nine times. Its target is not known.

The source is a human donor in good health. The genes are TRBV20-1 and TRBJ1-2, with D tentatively TRBD1 (5 bases). Sequencing was carried out using CD4+ T cells from blood, cultured in vitro. The CDR3 protein is CSARGAREVGYTF. In nucleotides, the CDR3 is TGCAGTGCTAGAGGGGCCAGGGAAGTCGGCTACACCTTC.